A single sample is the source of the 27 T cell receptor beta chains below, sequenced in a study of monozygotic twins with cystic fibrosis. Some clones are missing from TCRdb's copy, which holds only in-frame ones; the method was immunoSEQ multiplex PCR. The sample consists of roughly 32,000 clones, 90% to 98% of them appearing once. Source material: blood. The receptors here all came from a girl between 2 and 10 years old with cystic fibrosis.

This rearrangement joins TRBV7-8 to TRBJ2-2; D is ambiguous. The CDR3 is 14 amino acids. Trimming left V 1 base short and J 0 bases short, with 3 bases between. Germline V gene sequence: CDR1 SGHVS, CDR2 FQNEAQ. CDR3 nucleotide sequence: TGTGCCAGCAGCTTAGTCGCGAACACCGGGGAGCTGTTTTTT. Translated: CASSLVANTGELFF.

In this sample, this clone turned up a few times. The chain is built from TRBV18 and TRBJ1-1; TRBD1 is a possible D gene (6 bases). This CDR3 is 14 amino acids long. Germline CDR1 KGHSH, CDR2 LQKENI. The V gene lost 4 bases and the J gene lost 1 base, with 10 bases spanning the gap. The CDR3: CASSRWGQNTEAFF. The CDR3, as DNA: TGTGCCAGCTCACGGTGGGGGCAGAACACTGAAGCTTTCTTT.

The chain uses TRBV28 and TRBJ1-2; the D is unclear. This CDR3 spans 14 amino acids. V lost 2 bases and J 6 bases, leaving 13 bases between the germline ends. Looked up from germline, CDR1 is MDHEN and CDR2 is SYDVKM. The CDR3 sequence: CASSLNGVIDGYTF. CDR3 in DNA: TGTGCCAGCAGTTTAAACGGAGTCATTGATGGCTACACCTTC.

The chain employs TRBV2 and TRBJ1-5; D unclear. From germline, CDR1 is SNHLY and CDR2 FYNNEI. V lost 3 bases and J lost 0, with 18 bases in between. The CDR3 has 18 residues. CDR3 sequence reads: CASSELGRSQASNQPQHF. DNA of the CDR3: TGTGCCAGCAGTGAGTTGGGCCGTTCCCAGGCTAGCAATCAGCCCCAGCATTTT.

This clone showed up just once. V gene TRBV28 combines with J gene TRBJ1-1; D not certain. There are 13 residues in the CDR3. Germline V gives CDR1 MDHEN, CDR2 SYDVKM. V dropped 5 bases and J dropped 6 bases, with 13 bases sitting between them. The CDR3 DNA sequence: TGTGCCAGCAGTCCTATCAACAGCGCTGAAGCTTTCTTT. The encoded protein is CASSPINSAEAFF. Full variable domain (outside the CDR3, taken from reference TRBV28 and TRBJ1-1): DVKVTQSSRYLVKRTGEKVFLECVQDMDHENMFWYRQDPGLGLRLIYFSYDVKMKEKGDIPEGYSVSREKKERFSLILESASTNQTSMYLCASSPINSAEAFFGQGTRLTVV.

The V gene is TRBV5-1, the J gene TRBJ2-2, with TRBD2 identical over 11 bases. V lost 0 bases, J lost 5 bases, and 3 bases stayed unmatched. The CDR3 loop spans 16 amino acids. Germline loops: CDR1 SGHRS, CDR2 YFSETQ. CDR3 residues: CASSLDASGRTGELFF. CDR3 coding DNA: TGCGCCAGCAGCTTGGACGCTAGCGGGAGGACCGGGGAGCTGTTTTTT.

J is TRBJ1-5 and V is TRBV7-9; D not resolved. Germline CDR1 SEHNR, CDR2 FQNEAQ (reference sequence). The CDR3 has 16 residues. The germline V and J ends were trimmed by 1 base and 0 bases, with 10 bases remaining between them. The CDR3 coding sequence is TGTGCCAGCAGCTTAGGGTCGGGGAGTAGCAATCAGCCCCAGCATTTT. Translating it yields CASSLGSGSSNQPQHF.

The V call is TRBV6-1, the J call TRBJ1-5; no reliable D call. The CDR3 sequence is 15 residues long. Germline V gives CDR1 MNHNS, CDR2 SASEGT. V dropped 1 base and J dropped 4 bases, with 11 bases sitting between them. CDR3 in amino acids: CASSEGVKWNQPQHF. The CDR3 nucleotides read TGTGCCAGCAGTGAAGGGGTGAAGTGGAATCAGCCCCAGCATTTT.

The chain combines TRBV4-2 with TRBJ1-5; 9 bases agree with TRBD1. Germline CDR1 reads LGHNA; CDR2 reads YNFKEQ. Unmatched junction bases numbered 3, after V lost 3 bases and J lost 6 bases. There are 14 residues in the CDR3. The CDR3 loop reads CASSQETGGQPQHF. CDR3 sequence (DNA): TGTGCCAGCAGCCAGGAGACAGGGGGTCAGCCCCAGCATTTT.

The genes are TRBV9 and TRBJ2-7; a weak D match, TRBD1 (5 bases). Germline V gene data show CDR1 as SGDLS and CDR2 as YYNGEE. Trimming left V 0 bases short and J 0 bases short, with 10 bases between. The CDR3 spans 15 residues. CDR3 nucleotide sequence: TGTGCCAGCAGCGTAGCGGTGGGGCCCTCCTACGAGCAGTACTTC. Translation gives CASSVAVGPSYEQYF.

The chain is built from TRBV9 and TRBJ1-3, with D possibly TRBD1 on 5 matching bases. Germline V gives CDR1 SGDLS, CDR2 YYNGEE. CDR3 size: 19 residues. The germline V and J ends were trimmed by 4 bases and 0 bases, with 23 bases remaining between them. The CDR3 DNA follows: TGTGCCAGCAGCACTCGAGGCTCCCCGGGGCCTGACTCTGGAAACACCATATATTTT. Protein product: CASSTRGSPGPDSGNTIYF.

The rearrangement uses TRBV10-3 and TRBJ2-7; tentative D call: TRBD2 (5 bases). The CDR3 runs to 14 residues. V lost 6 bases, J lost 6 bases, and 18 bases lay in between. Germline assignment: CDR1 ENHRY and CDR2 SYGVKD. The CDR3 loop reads CAIRNGGSRSEQYF. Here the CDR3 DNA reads TGTGCCATCAGGAACGGAGGATCAAGGTCCGAGCAGTACTTC.

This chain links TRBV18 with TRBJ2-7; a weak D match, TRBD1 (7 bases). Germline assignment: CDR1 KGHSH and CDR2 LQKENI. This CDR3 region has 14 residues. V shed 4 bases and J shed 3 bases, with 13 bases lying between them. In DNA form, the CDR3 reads TGTGCCAGCTCACTTACGCGGGACAGCTACGAGCAGTACTTC. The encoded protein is CASSLTRDSYEQYF.

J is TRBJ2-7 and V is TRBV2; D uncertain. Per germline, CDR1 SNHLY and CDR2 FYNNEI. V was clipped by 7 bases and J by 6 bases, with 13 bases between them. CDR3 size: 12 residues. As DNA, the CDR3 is TGTGCCAGCAAGGAGTCTAATTTCGAGCAGTACTTC. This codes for CASKESNFEQYF.

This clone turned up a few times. CDR3 DNA: TGCGCCAGCAGTGGAAGGGCGGGTGGCTACACCTTC. It is translated as CASSGRAGGYTF. This chain connects TRBV10-1 to TRBJ1-2; D gene uncertain. CDR1 and CDR2 (germline): WNHNN, SYGVQD (reference sequence). The CDR3 spans 12 residues. V was shortened by 4 bases and J by 7 bases, with 10 bases between the two germline ends.

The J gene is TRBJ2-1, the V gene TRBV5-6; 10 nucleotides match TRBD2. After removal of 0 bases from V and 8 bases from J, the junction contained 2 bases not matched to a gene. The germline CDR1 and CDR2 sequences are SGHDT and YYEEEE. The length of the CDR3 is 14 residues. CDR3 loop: CASSLASGSYEQFF. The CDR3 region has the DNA TGTGCCAGCAGCTTGGCTAGCGGGAGCTATGAGCAGTTCTTC.

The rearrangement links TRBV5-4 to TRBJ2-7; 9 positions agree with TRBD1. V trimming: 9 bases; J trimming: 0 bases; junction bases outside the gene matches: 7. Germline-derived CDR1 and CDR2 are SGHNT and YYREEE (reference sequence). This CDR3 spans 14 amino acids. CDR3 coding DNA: TGTGCCACTCAGGACAGGGGCGACTCCTACGAGCAGTACTTC. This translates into CATQDRGDSYEQYF.

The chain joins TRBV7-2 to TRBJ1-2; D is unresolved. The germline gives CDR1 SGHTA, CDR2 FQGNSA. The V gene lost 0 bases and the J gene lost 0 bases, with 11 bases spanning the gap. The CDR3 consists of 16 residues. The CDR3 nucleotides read TGTGCCAGCAGCTTAGCTTTTGGACCCCCTAACTATGGCTACACCTTC. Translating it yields CASSLAFGPPNYGYTF.

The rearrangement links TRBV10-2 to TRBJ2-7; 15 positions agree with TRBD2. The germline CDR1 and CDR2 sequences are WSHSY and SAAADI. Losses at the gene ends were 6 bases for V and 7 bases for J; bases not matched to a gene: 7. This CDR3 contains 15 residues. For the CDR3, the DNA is TGCGCCAGCAGCGGGACTAGCGGGAGGACGGGTGAGCAGTACTTC. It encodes CASSGTSGRTGEQYF.

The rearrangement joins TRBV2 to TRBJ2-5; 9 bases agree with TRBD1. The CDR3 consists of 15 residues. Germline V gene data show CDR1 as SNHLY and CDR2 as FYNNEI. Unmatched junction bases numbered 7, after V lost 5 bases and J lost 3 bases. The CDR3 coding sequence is TGTGCCAGCAGTCAGTGGGACAGGGCAAAAGAGACCCAGTACTTC. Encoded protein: CASSQWDRAKETQYF.

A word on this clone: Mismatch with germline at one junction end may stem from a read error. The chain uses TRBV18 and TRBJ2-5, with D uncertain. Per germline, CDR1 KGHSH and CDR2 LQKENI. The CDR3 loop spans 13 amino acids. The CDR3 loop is CASSPPVVREHHF. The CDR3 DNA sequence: TGTGCCAGCTCACCACCGGTGGTAAGGGAACACCACTTC.

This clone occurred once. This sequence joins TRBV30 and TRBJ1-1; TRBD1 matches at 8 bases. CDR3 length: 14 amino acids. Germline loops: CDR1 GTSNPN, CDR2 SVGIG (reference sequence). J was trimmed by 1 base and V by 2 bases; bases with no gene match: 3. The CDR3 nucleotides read TGTGCCTGGAGTCCGGACAGGGAGAACACTGAAGCTTTCTTT. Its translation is CAWSPDRENTEAFF.

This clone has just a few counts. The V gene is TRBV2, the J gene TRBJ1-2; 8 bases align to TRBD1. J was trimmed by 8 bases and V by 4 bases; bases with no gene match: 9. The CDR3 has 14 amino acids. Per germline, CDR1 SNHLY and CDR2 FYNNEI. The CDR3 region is CASSVSGGGGGYTF. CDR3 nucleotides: TGTGCCAGCAGTGTATCAGGGGGCGGAGGAGGCTACACCTTC.

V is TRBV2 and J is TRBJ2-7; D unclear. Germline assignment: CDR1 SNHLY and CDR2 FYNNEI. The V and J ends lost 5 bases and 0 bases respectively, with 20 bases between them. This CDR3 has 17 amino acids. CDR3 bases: TGTGCCAGCAGTTACTCTTTCCTGTATAACCCCTCCTACGAGCAGTACTTC. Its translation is CASSYSFLYNPSYEQYF.

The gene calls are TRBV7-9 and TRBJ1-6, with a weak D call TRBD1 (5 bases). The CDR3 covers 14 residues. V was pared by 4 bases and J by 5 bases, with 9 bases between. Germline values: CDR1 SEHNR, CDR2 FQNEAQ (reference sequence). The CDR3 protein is CASSSQVDNSPLHF. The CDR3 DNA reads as TGTGCCAGCAGCTCACAGGTGGATAATTCACCCCTCCACTTT. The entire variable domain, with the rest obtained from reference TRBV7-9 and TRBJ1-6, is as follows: DTGVSQNPRHKITKRGQNVTFRCDPISEHNRLYWYRQTLGQGPEFLTYFQNEAQLEKSRLLSDRFSAERPKGSFSTLEIQRTEQGDSAMYLCASSSQVDNSPLHFGNGTRLTVT.

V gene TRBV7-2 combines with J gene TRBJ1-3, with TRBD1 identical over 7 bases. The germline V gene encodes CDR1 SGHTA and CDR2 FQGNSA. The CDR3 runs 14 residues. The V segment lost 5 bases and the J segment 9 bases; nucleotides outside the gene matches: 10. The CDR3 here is CASSLGTATSTIYF. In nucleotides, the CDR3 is TGTGCCAGCAGCCTGGGGACAGCGACTTCCACCATATATTTT. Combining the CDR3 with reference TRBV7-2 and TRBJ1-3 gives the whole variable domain GAGVSQSPSNKVTEKGKDVELRCDPISGHTALYWYRQSLGQGLEFLIYFQGNSAPDKSGLPSDRFSAERTGGSVSTLTIQRTQQEDSAVYLCASSLGTATSTIYFGEGSWLTVV.

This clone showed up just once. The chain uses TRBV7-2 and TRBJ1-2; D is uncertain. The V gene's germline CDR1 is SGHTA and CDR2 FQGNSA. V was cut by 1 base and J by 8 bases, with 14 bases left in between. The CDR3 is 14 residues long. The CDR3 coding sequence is TGTGCCAGCAGCTTAGGTGGCGGATCCCCGGGCTACACCTTC. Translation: CASSLGGGSPGYTF.